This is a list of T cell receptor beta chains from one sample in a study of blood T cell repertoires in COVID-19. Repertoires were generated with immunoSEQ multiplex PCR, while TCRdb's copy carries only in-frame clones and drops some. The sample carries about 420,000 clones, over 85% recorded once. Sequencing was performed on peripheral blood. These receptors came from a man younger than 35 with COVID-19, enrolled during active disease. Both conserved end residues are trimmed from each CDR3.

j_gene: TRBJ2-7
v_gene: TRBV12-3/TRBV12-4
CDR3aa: ASGAGGTYEQY

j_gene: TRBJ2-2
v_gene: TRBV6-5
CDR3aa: ASSTGVNGELF

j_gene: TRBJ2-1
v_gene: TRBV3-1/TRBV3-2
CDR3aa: ASSQQQGLANEQF

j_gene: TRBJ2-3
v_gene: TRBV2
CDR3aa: ASSIGLAGGTDTQY

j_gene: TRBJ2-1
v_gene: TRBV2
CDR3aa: ASSRAGTGSSSGRSEQF

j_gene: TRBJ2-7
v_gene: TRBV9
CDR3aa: ASSATSGEQY

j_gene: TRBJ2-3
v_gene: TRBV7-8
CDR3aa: ASSQYTDTQY

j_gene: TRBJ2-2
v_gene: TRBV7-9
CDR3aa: ASSAVAGELF

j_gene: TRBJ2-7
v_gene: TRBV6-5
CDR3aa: ASSYTRQDHYEQY

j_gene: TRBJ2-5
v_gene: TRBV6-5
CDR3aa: ASTREAIETQY

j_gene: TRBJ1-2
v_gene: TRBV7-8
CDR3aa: ASSPQTGYGYT

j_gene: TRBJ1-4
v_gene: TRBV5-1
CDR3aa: ASSSEGQGVEKLF

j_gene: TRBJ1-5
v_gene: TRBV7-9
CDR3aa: ASSFGGLGQPQH

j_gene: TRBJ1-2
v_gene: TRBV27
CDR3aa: ASSLQGNYGYT

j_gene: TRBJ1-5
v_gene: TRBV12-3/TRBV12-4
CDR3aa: ASRGQANQPQH

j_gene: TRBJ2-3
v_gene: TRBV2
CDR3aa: ASSVGDRVADTQY

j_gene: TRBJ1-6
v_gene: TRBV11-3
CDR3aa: ASSEDSSYNSPLH

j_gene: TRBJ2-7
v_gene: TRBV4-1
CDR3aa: ASSQLQQSYEQY

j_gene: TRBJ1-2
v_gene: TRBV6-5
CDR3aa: ASSYSLQGRGYT

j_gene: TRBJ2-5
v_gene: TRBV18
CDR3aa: ASSPRGETQY

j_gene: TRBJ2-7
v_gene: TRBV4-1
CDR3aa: ASSQDPGAGYGQY

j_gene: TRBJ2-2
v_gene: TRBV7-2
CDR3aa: ASSQLASGSGGELF

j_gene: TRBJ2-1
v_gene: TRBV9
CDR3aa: ASSARDYYNEQF

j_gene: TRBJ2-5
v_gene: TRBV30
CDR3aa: AWSPTKGQGAGETQY

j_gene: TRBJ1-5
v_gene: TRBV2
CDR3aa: ASSGETANQPQH

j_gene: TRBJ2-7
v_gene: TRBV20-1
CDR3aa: SASLAGGPAEQY

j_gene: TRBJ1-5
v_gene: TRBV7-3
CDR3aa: ASSLNPGGVVQPQH

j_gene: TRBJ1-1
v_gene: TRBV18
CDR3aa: ASSPTGQGNTEAF

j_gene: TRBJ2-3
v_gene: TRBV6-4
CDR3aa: ASRGHTDTQY

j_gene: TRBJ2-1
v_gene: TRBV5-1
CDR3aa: ASSLKAGNDNEQF

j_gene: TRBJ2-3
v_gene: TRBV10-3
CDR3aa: AISEMASGVEDTQY

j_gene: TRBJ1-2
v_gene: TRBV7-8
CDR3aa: ASSLAGQGVGYT

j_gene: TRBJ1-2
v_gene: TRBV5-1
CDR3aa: ASSSSGTNYGYT

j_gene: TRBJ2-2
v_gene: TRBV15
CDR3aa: ATSREPAQGTGVTGELF

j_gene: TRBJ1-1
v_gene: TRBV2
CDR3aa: ASTRQENTEAF

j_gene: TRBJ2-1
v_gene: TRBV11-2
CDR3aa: ASSLERGSSSYNEQF

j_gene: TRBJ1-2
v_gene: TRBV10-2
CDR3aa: ASSTSGLSYGYT